The 16 T cell receptor beta chains reported below all come from one sample, sequenced in a study of T cell changes during pregnancy in multiple sclerosis. Libraries were prepared by immunoSEQ multiplex PCR; TCRdb keeps only in-frame clonotypes and omits some of them. The data contain 21,000 or so clones, around nine tenths of them singletons. The sequences come from CD8+ T cells from peripheral blood mononuclear cells, collected in the second trimester of pregnancy. All receptors derive from a female donor in good health, enrolled as a control in a pregnancy study.

In DNA form, the CDR3 reads TGTGCCAGCAGCATCAAAACAGGGGGCTACATGAACACTGAAGCTTTCTTT. Its protein product is CASSIKTGGYMNTEAFF. The rearrangement uses TRBV28 and TRBJ1-1; 9 bases line up with TRBD1. Trimming at V came to 6 bases and at J to 0 bases, leaving 11 bases not matched to a gene. The CDR3 contains 17 residues. Germline values: CDR1 MDHEN, CDR2 SYDVKM.

Judged by abundance, this clone is large. The chain couples TRBV11-2 to TRBJ1-2; D gene unclear. V shed 3 bases and J shed 4 bases, with 15 bases lying between them. Germline V gene sequence: CDR1 SGHAT, CDR2 FQNNGV. The CDR3 is 15 residues long. Here the CDR3 reads CASSFGGGSVYGYTF. The DNA of the CDR3 is TGTGCCAGCAGCTTCGGCGGAGGGTCGGTCTATGGCTACACCTTC.

The rearrangement joins TRBV25-1 to TRBJ2-3; TRBD2 aligns across 16 bases. The J segment lost 4 bases and the V segment lost 8 bases, leaving 3 bases of the junction unmatched. The germline CDR1 and CDR2 sequences are MGHDK and SYGVNS. The CDR3 sequence is 15 residues long. CDR3 nucleotide sequence: TGTGCCAGCCTGGGACTAGCGGGAGGGGCAGATACGCAGTATTTT. It translates to CASLGLAGGADTQYF.

The J gene is TRBJ2-3, the V gene TRBV6-5, with D unresolved. Germline assignment: CDR1 MNHEY and CDR2 SVGAGI. V lost 0 bases and J 6 bases, leaving 16 bases between the germline ends. The CDR3 is 16 residues long. The chain's CDR3 is CASSYSTPLPSDTQYF. CDR3 coding DNA: TGTGCCAGCAGTTACTCTACACCGCTCCCCTCCGATACGCAGTATTTT.

The V and J genes are TRBV5-1 and TRBJ2-1; D possibly corresponds to TRBD1 (6 bases). Trimming removed 4 bases at V and 0 bases at J, with 14 bases between. The CDR3 runs to 16 residues. Germline CDR1 and CDR2: SGHRS and YFSETQ. The DNA for the CDR3 is TGCGCCAGCAGCACCGGACAGCCTAGCTCCTACAATGAGCAGTTCTTC. Its protein is CASSTGQPSSYNEQFF.

This chain uses TRBV11-3 with TRBJ1-5; 8 bases fit TRBD1. The CDR3 consists of 17 residues. J gave up 3 bases and V 5 bases, and 12 bases lay outside the gene matches. Germline CDR1 SGHNT, CDR2 YENEEA. The CDR3, as DNA: TGTGCCAGCAGCGTTCAGGGGGCGGGTGGAAACAATCAGCCCCAGCATTTT. Encoded protein: CASSVQGAGGNNQPQHF.

The rearrangement uses TRBV10-3 and TRBJ2-3; 8 bases map to TRBD2. The CDR3 contains 15 residues. Germline CDR1 and CDR2: ENHRY and SYGVKD. V lost 6 bases, J lost 0 bases, and 5 bases stayed unmatched. CDR3: CAIRPGGLSTDTQYF. In DNA, the CDR3 is TGTGCCATCAGGCCGGGGGGGCTTAGCACAGATACGCAGTATTTT.

The chain employs TRBV5-1 and TRBJ1-1, with TRBD1 matching 11 bases. The germline CDR1 and CDR2 sequences are SGHRS and YFSETQ. V shed 5 bases and J 0 bases; nucleotides not matched to a gene: 9. This CDR3 comprises 17 residues. The CDR3 spells CASRGIGQGALNTEAFF. The CDR3 nucleotides read TGCGCCAGCAGGGGAATAGGACAGGGGGCCCTGAACACTGAAGCTTTCTTT.

V and J are TRBV15 and TRBJ2-2; TRBD1 might be the D (5 bases). The germline V and J ends were trimmed by 1 base and 5 bases, with 14 bases remaining between them. The germline CDR1 and CDR2 sequences are LNHNV and YYDKDF (reference sequence). The CDR3 totals 16 residues. CDR3 protein: CATSRVMTDFTGELFF. CDR3 bases: TGTGCCACCAGCAGAGTTATGACAGATTTTACCGGGGAGCTGTTTTTT.

This sequence joins TRBV19 and TRBJ2-7; TRBD1 aligns across 10 bases. CDR3 length equals 15 residues. V was pared by 5 bases and J by 2 bases, with 6 bases of the junction left unmatched. Germline assignment: CDR1 LNHDA and CDR2 SQIVND (reference sequence). This CDR3 is CASSPFGTGAYEQYF. The CDR3 DNA sequence: TGTGCCAGTAGTCCATTCGGGACAGGGGCCTACGAGCAGTACTTC.

V is TRBV9 and J is TRBJ1-3, with a possible D match to TRBD1 (5 bases). V dropped 4 bases and J dropped 4 bases, with 18 bases sitting between them. Looked up from germline, CDR1 is SGDLS and CDR2 is YYNGEE. The CDR3 sequence is 16 residues long. This chain's CDR3 is CASSPEGGREGNTIYF. The CDR3 DNA is TGTGCCAGCAGCCCCGAGGGAGGCAGGGAAGGAAACACCATATATTTT. The whole variable domain, remainder taken from reference TRBV9 and TRBJ1-3, is DSGVTQTPKHLITATGQRVTLRCSPRSGDLSVYWYQQSLDQGLQFLIQYYNGEERAKGNILERFSAQQFPDLHSELNLSSLELGDSALYFCASSPEGGREGNTIYFGEGSWLTVV.

V and J are TRBV4-3 and TRBJ2-6; D not certain. V was clipped by 0 bases and J by 0 bases, with 6 bases between them. Per the germline V gene, CDR1 is LGHNA and CDR2 is YSLEER. The CDR3 is 16 residues long. CDR3 sequence: CASSQDGLSGANVLTF. CDR3 DNA: TGCGCCAGCAGCCAAGATGGGCTCTCTGGGGCCAACGTCCTGACTTTC.

This clone was detected only a few times. V usage is TRBV4-1 and J usage is TRBJ1-4, with TRBD1 identical over 7 bases. The trim removed 0 bases at V and 8 bases at J, leaving 6 bases unmatched. Germline V CDR1 and CDR2: MGHRA, YSYEKL. The CDR3 is 15 residues long. DNA of the CDR3: TGCGCCAGCAGCCAAGAGGAGGGGGCAGGGGAAAAACTGTTTTTT. It translates to CASSQEEGAGEKLFF.

The chain joins TRBV14 to TRBJ1-1; D is possibly TRBD1 (5 bases). CDR3 size: 12 residues. Germline CDR1 and CDR2: SGHDN and FVKESK. The V end was cut by 2 bases, the J end by 8 bases, with 9 bases between. DNA for the CDR3: TGTGCCAGCAGCCAATTATCAGGGGAAGCTTTCTTT. Amino acid sequence: CASSQLSGEAFF.

The J gene is TRBJ2-1, the V gene TRBV2; possible D gene TRBD2, 5 bases. CDR3 size: 13 residues. Germline V gives CDR1 SNHLY, CDR2 FYNNEI. Trimming left V 3 bases short and J 4 bases short, with 7 bases between. The CDR3 region has the DNA TGTGCCAGCAGTGACGGGATTTACAATGAGCAGTTCTTC. Amino acids: CASSDGIYNEQFF.

The chain recombines TRBV20-1 with TRBJ2-1; D possibly corresponds to TRBD1 (6 bases). The CDR3 is 11 residues long. Germline CDR1 is DFQATT and CDR2 is SNEGSKA (reference sequence). V was clipped by 3 bases and J by 9 bases, with 9 bases between them. The CDR3 region is CSASGGSEQFF. The CDR3 nucleotides read TGCAGTGCTAGTGGGGGCAGTGAGCAGTTCTTC.